Presented here are 20 T cell receptor beta chains from one specimen sequenced in a study of blood T cell repertoires in COVID-19. Sequencing was performed with immunoSEQ multiplex PCR; in TCRdb, only in-frame clones are kept and a portion is missing. This table has 200,000 to 250,000 clones, 88% appearing once. The sequencing input was peripheral blood. The origin of the receptors is a man younger than 35 with active or convalescent COVID-19.

This chain connects TRBV18 to TRBJ2-3, with 8 bases aligning to TRBD2. Trimming took 2 bases from V and 2 from J; bases not matched to a gene: 3. CDR1 and CDR2 (germline): KGHSH, LQKENI. The CDR3 consists of 15 residues. The DNA for the CDR3 is TGTGCCAGCTCACCAGGCGGGAGGAACACAGATACGCAGTATTTT. Its protein product is CASSPGGRNTDTQYF.

The genes are TRBV19 and TRBJ2-1; tentatively, D is TRBD1 (6 bases). Trimming stripped 3 bases from V and 0 bases from J, with 9 bases between. The germline CDR1 and CDR2 sequences are LNHDA and SQIVND (reference sequence). The CDR3 runs 15 residues. CDR3 amino acids: CASSIQGSSYNEQFF. The DNA for the CDR3 is TGTGCCAGTAGTATTCAGGGGAGCTCCTACAATGAGCAGTTCTTC.

This chain connects TRBV28 to TRBJ1-2, with TRBD1 identical over 7 bases. With V trimmed by 6 bases and J by 4 bases, 14 bases remained unmatched. CDR1 is MDHEN and CDR2 is SYDVKM in the germline V gene. The CDR3 is 16 residues long. The CDR3 DNA sequence: TGTGCCAGCAGGTACCCCTGGGGACAGTTCTTCTATGGCTACACCTTC. It is translated as CASRYPWGQFFYGYTF.

The chain has TRBV10-1 and TRBJ2-5, with TRBD2 identical over 14 bases. CDR1 is WNHNN, CDR2 SYGVQD, per germline (reference sequence). V dropped 5 bases and J dropped 1; count of bases not matched to a gene: 6. CDR3 length: 17 residues. The CDR3 loop is CASSSGTSGRRQETQYF. For the CDR3, the DNA is TGCGCCAGCAGTTCCGGGACTAGCGGGAGACGCCAAGAGACCCAGTACTTC.

The rearrangement links TRBV9 to TRBJ2-7; 11 nucleotides line up with TRBD2. This CDR3 has 16 residues. V shed 3 bases and J 5 bases; nucleotides not matched to a gene: 10. In germline, CDR1 is SGDLS, CDR2 YYNGEE. The CDR3 DNA reads TGTGCCAGCAGCGCTGCCACTAGCGGGAGTTTGCACGAGCAGTACTTC. Protein product: CASSAATSGSLHEQYF.

The chain uses TRBV5-6 and TRBJ1-1; D is possibly TRBD1 (6 bases). The V and J ends lost 2 bases and 1 base respectively, with 6 bases between them. The CDR3 is 13 amino acids. Germline CDR1 SGHDT, CDR2 YYEEEE. CDR3 amino acids: CASSLQGNTEAFF. The CDR3 region has the DNA TGTGCCAGCAGCTTACAGGGGAACACTGAAGCTTTCTTT.

The gene calls are TRBV19 and TRBJ1-1; D unresolved. The germline V gene encodes CDR1 LNHDA and CDR2 SQIVND (reference sequence). This CDR3 has 11 residues. With 6 bases removed from V and 8 bases from J, the gap between germline ends came to 10 bases. Written as DNA, the CDR3 is TGTGCCAGTAGGTCAGGTTCGGAAGCTTTCTTT. Translating it yields CASRSGSEAFF.

V and J are TRBV19 and TRBJ2-7; weak D call: TRBD2 (5 bases). CDR3 length equals 14 residues. V was cut by 3 bases and J by 4 bases, with 13 bases left in between. Germline V gene lookup returns CDR1 LNHDA and CDR2 SQIVND (reference sequence). The CDR3 is CASSIRTDGYEQYF. The CDR3 bases are TGTGCCAGTAGTATCAGGACTGACGGATACGAGCAGTACTTC.

V gene TRBV5-4 combines with J gene TRBJ2-5, with TRBD2 matching over 7 bases. Per germline, CDR1 SGHNT and CDR2 YYREEE (reference sequence). J lost 5 bases, V lost 4 bases, and 11 bases had no gene match. The CDR3 length is 15 residues. CDR3 residues: CASSRKAGLGETQYF. CDR3 nucleotide sequence: TGTGCCAGCAGCCGTAAAGCGGGGCTTGGGGAGACCCAGTACTTC.

The V call is TRBV7-2, the J call TRBJ2-7, with D tentatively TRBD1 (5 bases). V gave up 2 bases and J gave up 3 bases, with 17 bases separating them. In germline, CDR1 is SGHTA, CDR2 FQGNSA. This CDR3 region has 16 residues. The CDR3 sequence: CASSLPAAGMNYEQYF. As DNA, the CDR3 is TGTGCCAGCAGCTTACCTGCAGCAGGGATGAACTACGAGCAGTACTTC.

The chain combines TRBV10-1 with TRBJ2-1; 8 bases map to TRBD1. The CDR3 consists of 13 residues. The ends lost 5 bases at V and 9 bases at J; junction bases unmatched: 6. The germline V gene encodes CDR1 WNHNN and CDR2 SYGVQD (reference sequence). The DNA for the CDR3 is TGCGCCAGCAGTAAGCAGGGGGCTGGTGAGCAGTTCTTC. Protein: CASSKQGAGEQFF.

The chain couples TRBV24-1 to TRBJ2-1; the D gene is possibly TRBD2 (6 bases). CDR3 length: 11 residues. The V end was cut by 10 bases, the J end by 4 bases, with 7 bases between. Germline CDR1 and CDR2: KGHDR and SFDVKD. The DNA of the CDR3 is TGTGCCACGGGGACTTACAATGAGCAGTTCTTC. Translated: CATGTYNEQFF.

V usage is TRBV6-5 and J usage is TRBJ1-4; 7 nucleotides match TRBD1. CDR1 is MNHEY, CDR2 SVGAGI, per germline. The CDR3 spans 15 residues. V dropped 7 bases and J dropped 4; count of bases not matched to a gene: 9. The CDR3 nucleotides read TGTGCCAGCACCCCCCAGGACAGGCTTAATGAAAAACTGTTTTTT. Amino acid sequence: CASTPQDRLNEKLFF.

In DNA, the CDR3 is TGTGCCATCAGTGAACAGGGAAGTGATGAAAAACTGTTTTTT. It is translated as CAISEQGSDEKLFF. J is TRBJ1-4 and V is TRBV10-3; D is possibly TRBD1 (6 bases). This CDR3 is 14 amino acids long. CDR1 and CDR2 from the germline V gene are ENHRY and SYGVKD. The V end was cut by 3 bases, the J end by 6 bases, with 11 bases between.

V is TRBV7-9 and J is TRBJ2-1; 8 bases map to TRBD1. The CDR3 is made up of 12 amino acids. Losses at the gene ends were 2 bases for V and 15 bases for J; bases not matched to a gene: 6. The germline gives CDR1 SEHNR, CDR2 FQNEAQ (reference sequence). CDR3 region: CASSLLPDRAFF. The DNA of the CDR3 is TGTGCCAGCAGCTTACTACCGGACAGGGCGTTCTTC.

The chain has TRBV11-2 and TRBJ2-7; 9 bases map to TRBD1. Germline V gene lookup returns CDR1 SGHAT and CDR2 FQNNGV. The CDR3 is 14 residues long. Trimming removed 5 bases from V and 0 bases from J; junction bases left unmatched: 2. CDR3 in amino acids: CASSRQGGSYEQYF. The CDR3, as DNA: TGTGCCAGCAGCAGACAGGGGGGCTCCTACGAGCAGTACTTC.

The rearrangement joins TRBV15 to TRBJ1-1; TRBD1 aligns across 7 bases. The ends lost 8 bases at V and 6 bases at J; junction bases unmatched: 15. The CDR3 contains 15 residues. The V gene's germline CDR1 is LNHNV and CDR2 YYDKDF (reference sequence). The DNA of the CDR3 is TGTGCCACCGGGGACAGTTTTGCGGGTGCCGCTGAAGCTTTCTTT. Protein product: CATGDSFAGAAEAFF.

The chain links TRBV14 to TRBJ2-7, with 8 bases fitting TRBD2. V trimming: 3 bases; J trimming: 4 bases; junction bases outside the gene matches: 14. Germline V gene data show CDR1 as SGHDN and CDR2 as FVKESK. The CDR3 is 17 residues long. For the CDR3, the DNA is TGTGCCAGCAGCCAGATGCGGGGGGCAGCAGCGTCGTACGAGCAGTACTTC. Translated, it gives CASSQMRGAAASYEQYF. The full variable domain, rest sourced from reference TRBV14 and TRBJ2-7, is EAGVTQFPSHSVIEKGQTVTLRCDPISGHDNLYWYRRVMGKEIKFLLHFVKESKQDESGMPNNRFLAERTGGTYSTLKVQPAELEDSGVYFCASSQMRGAAASYEQYFGPGTRLTVT.

The V gene is TRBV29-1, the J gene TRBJ2-7; 7 nucleotides line up with TRBD1. CDR1 is SQVTM and CDR2 is ANQGSEA in the germline V gene. V dropped 5 bases and J dropped 4; count of bases not matched to a gene: 8. The CDR3 has 13 amino acids. The chain's CDR3 is CSVLGTAIYEQYF. The DNA of the CDR3 is TGCAGCGTTCTTGGGACAGCGATTTACGAGCAGTACTTC.

The gene calls are TRBV7-9 and TRBJ2-2; 10 positions agree with TRBD2. V was clipped by 6 bases and J by 2 bases; unmatched bases: 6. The germline CDR1 and CDR2 sequences are SEHNR and FQNEAQ (reference sequence). This CDR3 is 16 amino acids long. CDR3 residues: CASSKTSGINTGELFF. The CDR3 region has the DNA TGTGCCAGCAGTAAAACTAGCGGGATAAACACCGGGGAGCTGTTTTTT.